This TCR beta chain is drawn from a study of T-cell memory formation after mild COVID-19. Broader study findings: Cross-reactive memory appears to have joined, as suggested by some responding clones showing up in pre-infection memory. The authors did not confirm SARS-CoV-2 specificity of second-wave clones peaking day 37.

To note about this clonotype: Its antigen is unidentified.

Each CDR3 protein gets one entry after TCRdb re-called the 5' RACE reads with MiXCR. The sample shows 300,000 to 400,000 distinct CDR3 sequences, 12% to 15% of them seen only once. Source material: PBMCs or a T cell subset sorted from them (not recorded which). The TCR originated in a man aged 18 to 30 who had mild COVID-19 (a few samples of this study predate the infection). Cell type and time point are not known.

The CDR3: CASSPPAGETQYF. The CDR3 region has the DNA TGTGCCAGCTCACCACCGGCGGGGGAGACCCAGTACTTC. The chain links TRBV18 to TRBJ2-5; tentative D call: TRBD2 (6 bases). Germline loops: CDR1 KGHSH, CDR2 LQKENI. This CDR3 comprises 13 residues. V lost 0 bases and J 5 bases, leaving 7 bases between the germline ends. Full variable domain (outside the CDR3, taken from reference TRBV18 and TRBJ2-5): NAGVMQNPRHLVRRRGQEARLRCSPMKGHSHVYWYRQLPEEGLKFMVYLQKENIIDESGMPKERFSAEFPKEGPSILRIQQVVRGDSAAYFCASSPPAGETQYFGPGTRLLVL.